This TCR beta chain stems from a study of T cell responses to AZD1222 COVID-19 vaccine (dated by TCRdb to the early 2020s). About the full investigation: TCR sequencing was performed for roughly 250 trial participants, of whom about 200 were given two doses of AZD1222 and some 25 were given two doses of MenACWY control vaccine. Enrollment into the trials was organized by age into subgroups of 18-55, 56-69 and 70-plus years, and those subgroups contained around 150, 28 and 57 TCR-sequenced participants, respectively.

The germline V gene sets CDR1 to LGHNA and CDR2 to YSLEER. The junction carries 8 bases between V and J, which are trimmed by 1 base and 5 bases respectively. The CDR3 runs 13 residues from the cysteine to the phenylalanine. The kept DNA is CDR3 alone, 39 bases in frame from the first base. Overall study outcomes, separate from this receptor: Participants were mostly white British and included more females than males, and it was suggested by the authors that clonal diversity may have been underestimated. Because no day 14 peak-response samples were available, repertoires were characterized only after the peak T cell response. Reportedly, close to half of the unique spike-specific TCRs recognized epitopes lying outside the regions that are mutated in the B.1.351 and B.1.1.7 variants. A significant rise in spike-specific TCR breadth and depth was observed after two AZD1222 doses relative to day 0 and relative to MenACWY recipients. Only a handful of AZD1222 recipients were SARS-CoV-2 seropositive at baseline, limiting conclusions about previously exposed vaccinees. Vaccine-associated CD4 TCRs spanned the whole spike protein, with dominant responses in regions 160-218 and 743-854. In the small 56-69-year group, the increase in depth fell short of significance, most likely because of low power.

Reading the label with the study, this specimen's time point is: about 28 days (+/-7) after the second vaccine dose. Because spike-specific TCR depth and breadth did not differ between the two schedules, AZD1222 recipients who got a second dose at roughly 4 weeks were pooled with those who got a second dose at roughly 12 weeks. The vaccinee samples were drawn from two UK trials, COV001 and COV002, one of which was a single-blind randomized controlled phase 2/3 trial testing AZD1222 (ChAdOx1 nCoV-19) in healthy adults. Trial participant PBMC samples were collected at day 0 and day 28 after the second dose for TCRbeta chain sequencing. In regard to this clone: Its target antigen remains unknown. No base-level quality is on record; no much larger clone is a single base apart.

The CDR3 regions of human TCRbeta chains were analyzed by immunosequencing. Turning to the authors' computational methods: TCRs in the repertoires were matched against a reference library of SARS-CoV-2-specific TCRs that had been generated with the MIRA antigen-specificity platform. Breadth meant the fraction of unique TCRs that were SARS-CoV-2-associated, whereas depth meant the fraction of total T cells that were SARS-CoV-2-associated. Using the MIRA data, every spike-specific TCR was mapped to the spike region that the TCR reacted to and assigned to either a CD4 or a CD8 class. Log10-transformed breadth and depth values were compared by one-way ANOVA with Sidak's multiple comparisons tests. This is the immuneACCESS table as TCRdb keeps it, with only in-frame sequences that have V and J called. A part of the clones is gone; compared with another copy, unresolved V genes explain less than half, and the rest is unexplained. That table furnishes V, J and clone size, whereas the DNA furnished D and trimming. This sample comprises 140,000 to 150,000 clones, more than 85% of them detected only once. The ten largest clones capture about 4% of the sample.

The V and J genes are TRBV4-3 and TRBJ1-2; D gene: possibly TRBD1, on 5 matching bases. The material sequenced was peripheral blood, taken 28 days after the second AZD1222 dose. The source of this sequence is an adult who received the AZD1222 COVID-19 vaccine. The sequenced DNA: TGCGCCAGCAGCCAAGGGGGGGATTATGGCTACACCTTC. Translated, it gives CASSQGGDYGYTF.